This entry lists 27 T cell receptor beta chains sequenced from one sample in a study of shared clonotypes between healthy human individuals. Here immunoSEQ multiplex PCR was the method, and the copy in TCRdb shows in-frame clones only, minus some. The sample records over 1.4 million clones, approximately 97% being singletons. The source material was naive CD4+ T cells sorted from blood. The subset denotes: CD45RA+ positively selected. The source is a man aged 25-45 years in good health.

This rearrangement joins TRBV5-4 to TRBJ2-7; 13 nucleotides match TRBD2. This CDR3 has 16 residues. V trimming: 2 bases; J trimming: 6 bases; junction bases outside the gene matches: 8. The germline gives CDR1 SGHNT, CDR2 YYREEE (reference sequence). The CDR3 here is CASSFPGLAGISEQYF. CDR3 in DNA: TGTGCCAGCAGCTTTCCGGGACTAGCGGGAATCAGCGAGCAGTACTTC.

The rearrangement links TRBV2 to TRBJ1-2, with TRBD1 matching over 7 bases. Trimming took 2 bases from V and 4 from J; bases not matched to a gene: 4. The CDR3 sequence is 14 residues long. The germline gives CDR1 SNHLY, CDR2 FYNNEI. CDR3 coding DNA: TGTGCCAGCAGTGAAATCGGGACAGTCTATGGCTACACCTTC. This codes for CASSEIGTVYGYTF.

The genes are TRBV7-2 and TRBJ1-5; possibly TRBD1 for D (6 bases). Germline CDR1 SGHTA, CDR2 FQGNSA. Between the trimmed V and J ends, which lost 4 bases and 0 bases, there was a span of 19 bases. This CDR3 is 18 amino acids long. The CDR3, as DNA: TGTGCCAGCAGCTCGCTCGGGCGGAGGGGGGGTAGCAATCAGCCCCAGCATTTT. Its translation is CASSSLGRRGGSNQPQHF.

The rearrangement joins TRBV6-5 to TRBJ2-5, with no clear D. Germline V gives CDR1 MNHEY, CDR2 SVGAGI. The CDR3 is 14 residues long. V lost 0 bases to trimming and J lost 4 bases, with 9 bases between them. CDR3 sequence: CASSYSIPRETQYF. CDR3 nucleotide sequence: TGTGCCAGCAGTTACTCGATTCCCAGAGAGACCCAGTACTTC.

The J gene is TRBJ1-3, the V gene TRBV5-1; D unclear. This CDR3 is built from 13 residues. Trimming cost V 0 bases and J 5 bases, with 6 bases left between them. The V gene's germline CDR1 is SGHRS and CDR2 YFSETQ. The chain's CDR3 is CASSLGPRNTIYF. CDR3 DNA: TGCGCCAGCAGCTTGGGACCTCGAAACACCATATATTTT.

V and J are TRBV27 and TRBJ2-1, with 9 nucleotides matching TRBD2. The CDR3 runs 14 residues. Germline CDR1 reads MNHEY; CDR2 reads SMNVEV (reference sequence). V lost 2 bases to trimming and J lost 9 bases; unmatched junction nucleotides: 5. The CDR3, as DNA: TGTGCCAGCAGTTTAGCGGGAGGGGGAAGTGAGCAGTTCTTC. Its translation is CASSLAGGGSEQFF.

This sequence joins TRBV7-9 and TRBJ2-7, with D maybe TRBD1 (5 bases). The V gene lost 5 bases and the J gene lost 2 bases, with 16 bases spanning the gap. Per the germline V gene, CDR1 is SEHNR and CDR2 is FQNEAQ (reference sequence). This CDR3 has 15 residues. The CDR3: CASSTLQGPAYEQYF. The CDR3 DNA reads TGTGCCAGCAGCACACTTCAGGGCCCAGCCTACGAGCAGTACTTC.

The chain uses TRBV5-5 and TRBJ2-2, with TRBD1 identical over 7 bases. Trimming at V came to 6 bases and at J to 3 bases, leaving 11 bases not matched to a gene. The CDR3 covers 16 residues. Germline loops: CDR1 SGHKS, CDR2 YYEKEE (reference sequence). CDR3: CASTYTGTAYTGELFF. Here the CDR3 DNA reads TGTGCCAGCACCTATACCGGGACAGCTTACACCGGGGAGCTGTTTTTT.

The V call is TRBV9, the J call TRBJ2-2, with D hard to call. The V end lost 4 bases, the J end lost 4 bases, and 17 bases lay between the germline ends. Germline CDR1 and CDR2: SGDLS and YYNGEE. This CDR3 has 16 amino acids. CDR3 in amino acids: CASSPRTDDATGELFF. The CDR3 DNA is TGTGCCAGCAGCCCGCGGACGGACGATGCCACCGGGGAGCTGTTTTTT.

The chain joins TRBV18 to TRBJ1-5; the D is unclear. The germline V and J ends were trimmed by 6 bases and 1 base, with 10 bases remaining between them. CDR3 length: 14 residues. From germline, CDR1 is KGHSH and CDR2 LQKENI. CDR3 residues: CASSLAESNQPQHF. The CDR3 DNA follows: TGTGCCAGCTCGTTGGCAGAGAGCAATCAGCCCCAGCATTTT.

The chain has TRBV7-2 and TRBJ2-3, with D perhaps TRBD2 (6 bases). Deletions cut 1 base from V and 1 base from J, with 15 bases between. CDR3 length equals 17 residues. The germline CDR1 and CDR2 sequences are SGHTA and FQGNSA. The DNA of the CDR3 is TGTGCCAGCAGCTTAGAAGCCGGGGGTGTCGGCACAGATACGCAGTATTTT. It yields the protein CASSLEAGGVGTDTQYF.

The chain joins TRBV19 to TRBJ2-7; D is unclear. V lost 3 bases, J lost 5 bases, and 11 bases lay in between. This CDR3 has 13 residues. Germline loops: CDR1 LNHDA, CDR2 SQIVND (reference sequence). The CDR3 bases are TGTGCCAGTAGTATGTCCCTCACACACGAGCAGTACTTC. Its protein product is CASSMSLTHEQYF.

The V gene is TRBV18, the J gene TRBJ2-1; 9 bases fit TRBD1. This CDR3 is built from 15 residues. With V trimmed by 6 bases and J by 4 bases, 7 bases remained unmatched. From germline, CDR1 is KGHSH and CDR2 LQKENI. The chain's CDR3 is CASSLGTGMYNEQFF. The CDR3, as DNA: TGTGCCAGCTCTCTCGGGACAGGGATGTACAATGAGCAGTTCTTC.

The CDR3 DNA follows: TGTGCCATCAGTAGAAGGAGTCAGGGTGACACTGAAGCTTTCTTT. It encodes CAISRRSQGDTEAFF. The chain recombines TRBV10-3 with TRBJ1-1, with D perhaps matching TRBD1 (5 bases). This CDR3 comprises 15 residues. Deletions cut 5 bases from V and 3 bases from J, with 16 bases between. Looked up from germline, CDR1 is ENHRY and CDR2 is SYGVKD.

CDR3 protein: CASSLDRGGANYGYTF. The CDR3, as DNA: TGTGCCAGCAGCCTCGACAGGGGGGGAGCTAACTATGGCTACACCTTC. The chain joins TRBV5-5 to TRBJ1-2, with TRBD1 matching 9 bases. After removal of 4 bases from V and 0 bases from J, the junction contained 7 bases not matched to a gene. Germline CDR1 is SGHKS and CDR2 is YYEKEE (reference sequence). CDR3 length: 16 residues.

The count of this clone is one. The chain has TRBV18 and TRBJ2-7, with D maybe TRBD1 (5 bases). Germline V gene sequence: CDR1 KGHSH, CDR2 LQKENI. Trimming left V 1 base short and J 2 bases short, with 24 bases between. The CDR3 has 19 amino acids. The chain's CDR3 is CASSPLMTPPGAAPYEQYF. The CDR3 DNA reads TGTGCCAGCTCACCACTTATGACCCCCCCTGGGGCGGCACCCTACGAGCAGTACTTC.

The chain joins TRBV2 to TRBJ2-1, with D hard to call. Germline V gives CDR1 SNHLY, CDR2 FYNNEI. The germline V and J ends were trimmed by 4 bases and 2 bases, with 12 bases remaining between them. CDR3 length: 15 amino acids. CDR3 sequence: CASSGESRPYNEQFF. CDR3 in DNA: TGTGCCAGCAGTGGAGAATCGCGGCCCTACAATGAGCAGTTCTTC.

This chain joins TRBV5-1 and TRBJ2-3; 7 bases map to TRBD2. The CDR3 covers 14 residues. V shed 3 bases, J shed 5 bases, and the junction held 6 bases outside the gene matches. Germline assignment: CDR1 SGHRS and CDR2 YFSETQ. The CDR3 nucleotides are TGCGCCAGCAGCTCCGGGACTACCCAAGATACGCAGTATTTT. It specifies CASSSGTTQDTQYF.

This sequence joins TRBV7-2 and TRBJ2-2; 9 bases map to TRBD2. This CDR3 spans 17 amino acids. V gave up 5 bases and J gave up 7 bases; unmatched junction bases: 14. CDR1 and CDR2 (germline): SGHTA, FQGNSA. CDR3 nucleotide sequence: TGTGCCAGCAGCCTCAGGGTAGCGGGAGCGAGAGGCGGGGAGCTGTTTTTT. Its translation is CASSLRVAGARGGELFF.

V usage is TRBV5-8 and J usage is TRBJ1-2; 8 bases are a match to TRBD1. This CDR3 comprises 13 residues. Germline values: CDR1 SGHTS, CDR2 YDEGEE. Unmatched junction bases numbered 4, after V lost 4 bases and J lost 5 bases. CDR3 amino acids: CASSVTGVYGYTF. The CDR3 bases are TGTGCCAGCAGCGTGACAGGGGTTTATGGCTACACCTTC. Together with reference TRBV5-8 and TRBJ1-2, the CDR3 gives the full variable domain: EAGVTQSPTHLIKTRGQQATLRCSPISGHTSVYWYQQALGLGLQFLLWYDEGEERNRGNFPPRFSGRQFPNYSSELNVNALELEDSALYLCASSVTGVYGYTFGSGTRLTVV.

The V gene is TRBV5-1, the J gene TRBJ1-1; D gene uncertain. Germline CDR1 and CDR2: SGHRS and YFSETQ. The CDR3 is 15 residues long. Trimming removed 6 bases at V and 0 bases at J, with 15 bases between. In DNA, the CDR3 is TGCGCCAGCAAATTTTCTTCCCCGTTGAACACTGAAGCTTTCTTT. As protein: CASKFSSPLNTEAFF. The entire variable domain, with the rest obtained from reference TRBV5-1 and TRBJ1-1, is as follows: KAGVTQTPRYLIKTRGQQVTLSCSPISGHRSVSWYQQTPGQGLQFLFEYFSETQRNKGNFPGRFSGRQFSNSRSEMNVSTLELGDSALYLCASKFSSPLNTEAFFGQGTRLTVV.

The rearrangement links TRBV7-2 to TRBJ2-3, with a tentative D call TRBD2 (6 bases). The germline V gene encodes CDR1 SGHTA and CDR2 FQGNSA. The ends were cut back, 5 bases at V and 11 bases at J, with 14 bases in the middle. The CDR3 is made up of 12 amino acids. CDR3 region: CASSRIPSEQYF. CDR3 DNA: TGTGCCAGCAGCCGTATTCCTAGCGAGCAGTATTTT.

The chain has TRBV2 and TRBJ1-4, with TRBD1 identical over 9 bases. Germline lookup yields CDR1 SNHLY and CDR2 FYNNEI. The CDR3 loop spans 15 amino acids. V lost 6 bases, J lost 8 bases, and 10 bases stayed unmatched. Here the CDR3 reads CASSDTGGAVEKLFF. As DNA, the CDR3 is TGTGCCAGCAGCGATACAGGGGGCGCGGTGGAAAAACTGTTTTTT.

This sequence joins TRBV18 and TRBJ1-1; no clear D gene. This CDR3 comprises 15 residues. V lost 1 base and J 6 bases, leaving 15 bases between the germline ends. In germline, CDR1 is KGHSH, CDR2 LQKENI. CDR3 nucleotide sequence: TGTGCCAGCTCACCACTGGCATTCGGGGTTGCTGAAGCTTTCTTT. It translates to CASSPLAFGVAEAFF.

This rearrangement joins TRBV7-9 to TRBJ1-2, with TRBD1 identical over 9 bases. V shed 5 bases and J 5 bases; nucleotides not matched to a gene: 15. The CDR3 has 17 residues. Germline CDR1 is SEHNR and CDR2 is FQNEAQ (reference sequence). The CDR3 here is CASSAQPGQGLSYGYTF. The CDR3 nucleotides read TGTGCCAGCAGCGCCCAACCGGGACAGGGTTTGAGTTATGGCTACACCTTC. Based on the CDR3 plus reference TRBV7-9 and TRBJ1-2, the full variable domain is DTGVSQNPRHKITKRGQNVTFRCDPISEHNRLYWYRQTLGQGPEFLTYFQNEAQLEKSRLLSDRFSAERPKGSFSTLEIQRTEQGDSAMYLCASSAQPGQGLSYGYTFGSGTRLTVV.

Comment on this clone: Other DNA variants within this sample encode the same CDR3. The chain's CDR3 is CASSLIGTEAFF. CDR3 DNA: TGTGCCAGCAGTTTAATTGGGACTGAAGCTTTCTTT. This chain joins TRBV28 and TRBJ1-1; D gene ambiguous. Deletions cut 2 bases from V and 5 bases from J, with 6 bases between. CDR1 and CDR2 (germline): MDHEN, SYDVKM. This CDR3 region has 12 residues.

This clone was recorded only once. V gene TRBV28 combines with J gene TRBJ1-4; 7 bases map to TRBD1. The V gene end was trimmed by 5 bases and the J gene end by 4 bases; junction bases not matched to a gene: 4. Germline CDR1 reads MDHEN; CDR2 reads SYDVKM. This CDR3 is 14 amino acids long. The CDR3 sequence is CASSPGTVNEKLFF. DNA for the CDR3: TGTGCCAGCAGTCCCGGGACAGTTAATGAAAAACTGTTTTTT.